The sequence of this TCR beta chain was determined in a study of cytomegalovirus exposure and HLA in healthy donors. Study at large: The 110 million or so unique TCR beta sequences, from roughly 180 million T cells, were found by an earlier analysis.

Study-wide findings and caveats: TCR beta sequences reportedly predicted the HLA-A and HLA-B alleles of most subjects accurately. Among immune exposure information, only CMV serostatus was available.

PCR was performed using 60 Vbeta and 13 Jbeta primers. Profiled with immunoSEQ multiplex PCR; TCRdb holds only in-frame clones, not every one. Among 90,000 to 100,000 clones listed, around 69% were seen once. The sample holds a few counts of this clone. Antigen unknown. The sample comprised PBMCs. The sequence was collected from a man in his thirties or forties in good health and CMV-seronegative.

The CDR3 sequence: CASSESGGGTEAFF. The DNA of the CDR3 is TGTGCCAGCAGTGAATCCGGGGGTGGCACTGAAGCTTTCTTT. The chain is built from TRBV6-1 and TRBJ1-1; D possibly corresponds to TRBD1 (5 bases). The CDR3 runs to 14 residues. Germline lookup yields CDR1 MNHNS and CDR2 SASEGT. With 2 bases removed from V and 4 bases from J, the gap between germline ends came to 11 bases.